This TCR beta chain was sequenced in a study of regulatory T cells in long-lasting Graves disease. Library construction for TCR beta used iRepertoire HTBI primers and Arm-PCR of CDR3 regions. TCRdb redid the calling of the multiplex PCR reads with MiXCR, one entry per CDR3 protein. This sample carries 600,000 to 800,000 distinct CDR3 sequences, around 30% of them seen once, and the ten largest clones take roughly 46%. Study results and caveats: Investigators studied peripheral blood only, not thyroid tissue.

Sample time point: persistent/refractory GD, antithyroid drugs over 5 years with positive TRAb. RNA isolated from PBMCs was used to make the TCR library. Graves' disease diagnosis was established per American Thyroid Association guidelines. This clonotype was seen more than once but under ten times. Its specificity is unknown. The clonotype comes from a female donor with Graves disease. The sample here was peripheral blood mononuclear cells (PBMCs), taken when the disease was refractory, from a patient treated with antithyroid drugs.

The CDR3 is CASSNGDSEAFF. CDR3 DNA sequence: TGTGCCAGCAGCAATGGAGACAGTGAAGCTTTCTTT. The V gene is TRBV7-9, the J gene TRBJ1-1; D perhaps matches TRBD1 (5 bases). CDR1 SEHNR and CDR2 FQNEAQ come from the germline V gene (reference sequence). Trimming pared 5 bases from V and 7 bases from J, leaving 11 bases between. This CDR3 contains 12 residues.